Detailed here is one TCR beta chain. The target antigen is unknown. Naive-designated CD8 cells lacked CD45RO, were positively enriched for CCR7, and omitted terminally differentiated effector memory CD45RA+ cells. Measured with immunoSEQ multiplex PCR; TCRdb has only the in-frame clones, and not every one. The repertoire holds about 2.2 million clones, with 90% to 95% as singletons. These data are taken from a study of shared clonotypes between healthy human individuals. Whole-study results and caveats: Non-shared clonotypes showed lower generation probabilities than clonotypes common to all four donors. Represented diversity, genetic and exposure-history alike, was limited by few donors.

Germline V gives CDR1 MRHNA, CDR2 SNTAGT. The germline V and J ends were trimmed by 3 bases and 0 bases, with 14 bases remaining between them. The CDR3 spans 16 residues. The sequenced sample was naive CD8+ T cells from PBMCs. The rearrangement joins TRBV6-4 to TRBJ1-2; the D is unclear. The clonotype originates from a man between 18 and 35 years old in good health. Some clones in this sample may be carry-over from other donors' samples. The CDR3 DNA is TGTGCCAGCAGTGAATCCGCAGCCAGGTCTAACTATGGCTACACCTTC. The encoded protein is CASSESAARSNYGYTF.